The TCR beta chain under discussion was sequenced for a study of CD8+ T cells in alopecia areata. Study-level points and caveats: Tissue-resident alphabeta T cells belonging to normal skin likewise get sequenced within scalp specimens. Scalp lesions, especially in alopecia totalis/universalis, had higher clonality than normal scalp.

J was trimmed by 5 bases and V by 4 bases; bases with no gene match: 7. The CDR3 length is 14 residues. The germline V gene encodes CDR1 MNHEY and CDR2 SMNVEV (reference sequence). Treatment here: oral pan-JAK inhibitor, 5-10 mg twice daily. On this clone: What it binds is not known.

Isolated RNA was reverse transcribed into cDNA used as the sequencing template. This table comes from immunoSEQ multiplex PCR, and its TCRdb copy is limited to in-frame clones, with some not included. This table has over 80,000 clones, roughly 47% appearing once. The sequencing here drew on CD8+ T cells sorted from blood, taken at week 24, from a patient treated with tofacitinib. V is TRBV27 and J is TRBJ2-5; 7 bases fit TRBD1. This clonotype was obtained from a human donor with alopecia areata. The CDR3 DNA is TGTGCCAGCAGTTCACAGGGGCCCAGGGAGACCCAGTACTTC. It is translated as CASSSQGPRETQYF.